Presented here are 9 T cell receptor beta chains from one specimen sequenced in a study of blood T cell repertoires in COVID-19. Produced via immunoSEQ multiplex PCR; TCRdb's table is partial and in-frame only. The sample has approximately 260,000 clones, around 90% seen once; the top ten hold 2.2%. The specimen was peripheral blood. The source of these receptors is a man aged 50 or older with acute or convalescent COVID-19.

The chain links TRBV7-3 to TRBJ2-2, with 10 bases lining up with TRBD2. The CDR3 is 15 residues long. The V gene's germline CDR1 is SGHTA and CDR2 FQGTGA. V gave up 5 bases and J gave up 3 bases; unmatched junction bases: 3. The CDR3 nucleotides are TGTGCCAGCAGCGTAGCGGGGGGATACACCGGGGAGCTGTTTTTT. This gives the protein CASSVAGGYTGELFF. Based on the CDR3 plus reference TRBV7-3 and TRBJ2-2, the full variable domain is GAGVSQTPSNKVTEKGKYVELRCDPISGHTALYWYRQSLGQGPEFLIYFQGTGAADDSGLPNDRFFAVRPEGSVSTLKIQRTERGDSAVYLCASSVAGGYTGELFFGEGSRLTVL.

This clone appeared a few times. The chain uses TRBV12-3 or TRBV12-4 and TRBJ1-2; possibly TRBD1 for D (5 bases). This CDR3 has 13 residues. V was trimmed by 3 bases and J by 9 bases, leaving 14 bases between them. DNA of the CDR3: TGTGCCAGCAGTTTGGGACTTTACGACCGCTACACCTTC. This translates into CASSLGLYDRYTF.

This clone has just one count. The chain uses TRBV19 and TRBJ2-3; D is undetermined. Looked up from germline, CDR1 is LNHDA and CDR2 is SQIVND (reference sequence). The CDR3 loop spans 14 amino acids. V was cut by 6 bases and J by 4 bases, with 14 bases left in between. CDR3 sequence (DNA): TGTGCCAGTAGCCTCCTTGCGGTAGCAGATACGCAGTATTTT. Protein sequence: CASSLLAVADTQYF.

In the case of this clone: Other DNA sequences of this sample code for an identical CDR3. The chain carries TRBV12-3 or TRBV12-4 and TRBJ2-5; 7 positions match TRBD1. The J segment lost 4 bases and the V segment lost 6 bases, leaving 5 bases of the junction unmatched. The CDR3 covers 13 residues. In DNA, the CDR3 is TGTGCCAGCAGCCCACAGGGGCGAGAGACCCAGTACTTC. This sequence encodes CASSPQGRETQYF.

The V gene is TRBV19, the J gene TRBJ1-4, with a tentative D call TRBD1 (6 bases). The V gene's germline CDR1 is LNHDA and CDR2 SQIVND (reference sequence). The CDR3 has 17 amino acids. Trimming removed 2 bases at V and 3 bases at J, with 16 bases between. This CDR3 reads CASSILGGGQPNEKLFF. The CDR3 DNA reads TGTGCCAGTAGTATACTTGGTGGTGGACAGCCTAATGAAAAACTGTTTTTT. Looking up the rest from reference TRBV19 and TRBJ1-4 gives the full variable domain: DGGITQSPKYLFRKEGQNVTLSCEQNLNHDAMYWYRQDPGQGLRLIYYSQIVNDFQKGDIAEGYSVSREKKESFPLTVTSAQKNPTAFYLCASSILGGGQPNEKLFFGSGTQLSVL.

The rearrangement links TRBV4-1 to TRBJ1-2; no reliable D call. In germline, CDR1 is MGHRA, CDR2 YSYEKL. The CDR3 is 15 amino acids. Trimming pared 0 bases from V and 8 bases from J, leaving 16 bases between. The CDR3 sequence is CASSQDTAPPGGYTF. The CDR3 DNA follows: TGCGCCAGCAGCCAAGATACGGCCCCTCCGGGGGGCTACACCTTC.

The V and J genes are TRBV7-6 and TRBJ1-1; tentative D call: TRBD1 (6 bases). The V end was cut by 5 bases, the J end by 0 bases, with 19 bases between. The germline CDR1 and CDR2 sequences are SGHVS and FNYEAQ. The CDR3 spans 17 residues. Here the CDR3 DNA reads TGTGCCAGCAGCGAAGTACAAGGGGGTATTTTGAACACTGAAGCTTTCTTT. Residues: CASSEVQGGILNTEAFF.

The chain joins TRBV10-2 to TRBJ2-5; D not resolved. In germline, CDR1 is WSHSY, CDR2 SAAADI. The V end was cut by 3 bases, the J end by 1 base, with 18 bases between. The CDR3 is made up of 17 amino acids. For the CDR3, the DNA is TGCGCCAGCAGTGAATCCACGATCTGGCAGGTCCAAGAGACCCAGTACTTC. It yields the protein CASSESTIWQVQETQYF.

CDR3 amino acids: CAWTSQETQYF. The CDR3 region has the DNA TGTGCCTGGACCTCTCAAGAGACCCAGTACTTC. This sequence joins TRBV30 and TRBJ2-5; no clear D gene. The V and J ends lost 4 bases and 2 bases respectively, with 5 bases between them. Germline CDR1 and CDR2: GTSNPN and SVGIG (reference sequence). The CDR3 is made up of 11 amino acids. Looking up the rest from reference TRBV30 and TRBJ2-5 gives the full variable domain: SQTIHQWPATLVQPVGSPLSLECTVEGTSNPNLYWYRQAAGRGLQLLFYSVGIGQISSEVPQNLSASRPQDRQFILSSKKLLLSDSGFYLCAWTSQETQYFGPGTRLLVL.